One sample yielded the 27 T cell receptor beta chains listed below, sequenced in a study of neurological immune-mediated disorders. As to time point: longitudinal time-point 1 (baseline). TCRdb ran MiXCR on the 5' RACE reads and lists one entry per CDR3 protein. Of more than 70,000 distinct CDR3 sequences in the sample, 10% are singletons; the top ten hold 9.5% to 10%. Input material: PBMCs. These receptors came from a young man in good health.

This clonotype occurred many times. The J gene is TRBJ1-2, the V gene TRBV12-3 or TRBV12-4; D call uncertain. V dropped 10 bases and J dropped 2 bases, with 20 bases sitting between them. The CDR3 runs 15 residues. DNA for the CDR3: TGTGCCATCACACCTCGGGTAGTGGGGAACTATGGCTACACCTTC. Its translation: CAITPRVVGNYGYTF.

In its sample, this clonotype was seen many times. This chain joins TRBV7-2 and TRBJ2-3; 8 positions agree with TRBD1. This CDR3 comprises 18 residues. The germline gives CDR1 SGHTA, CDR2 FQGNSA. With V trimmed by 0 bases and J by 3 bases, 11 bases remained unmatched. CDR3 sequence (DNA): TGTGCCAGCAGCTTAGCGGGGAGACAGGGGCTCAGGACAGATACGCAGTATTTT. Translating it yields CASSLAGRQGLRTDTQYF.

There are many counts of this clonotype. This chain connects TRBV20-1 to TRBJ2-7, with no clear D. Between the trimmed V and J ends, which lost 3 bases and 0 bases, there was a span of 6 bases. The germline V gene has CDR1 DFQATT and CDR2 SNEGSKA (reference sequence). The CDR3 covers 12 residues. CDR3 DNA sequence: TGCAGTGCTAGTCAGAGCTCCTACGAGCAGTACTTC. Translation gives CSASQSSYEQYF.

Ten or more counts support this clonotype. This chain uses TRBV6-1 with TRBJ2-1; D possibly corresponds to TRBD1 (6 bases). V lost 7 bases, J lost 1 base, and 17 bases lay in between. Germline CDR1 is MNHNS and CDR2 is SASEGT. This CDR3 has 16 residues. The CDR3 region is CASNLDHRVSYNEQFF. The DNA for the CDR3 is TGTGCCAGCAACCTCGACCACAGGGTTTCCTACAATGAGCAGTTCTTC.

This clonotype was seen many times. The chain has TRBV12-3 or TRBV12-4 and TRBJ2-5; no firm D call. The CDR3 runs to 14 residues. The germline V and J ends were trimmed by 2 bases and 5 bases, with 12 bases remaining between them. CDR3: CASSLMGLRETQYF. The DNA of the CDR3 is TGTGCCAGCAGTTTAATGGGTCTCCGGGAGACCCAGTACTTC.

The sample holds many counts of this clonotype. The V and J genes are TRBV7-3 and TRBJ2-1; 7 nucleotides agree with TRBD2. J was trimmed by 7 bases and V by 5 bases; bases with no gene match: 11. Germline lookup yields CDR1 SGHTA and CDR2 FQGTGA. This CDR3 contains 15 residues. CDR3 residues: CASSPPVSGSNEQFF. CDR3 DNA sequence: TGTGCCAGCAGCCCCCCCGTTAGCGGGTCAAATGAGCAGTTCTTC.

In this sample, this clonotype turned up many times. The CDR3: CASSLAGTGELFF. CDR3 nucleotide sequence: TGTGCCAGCAGCCTAGCGGGCACCGGGGAGCTGTTTTTT. This sequence joins TRBV3-1 and TRBJ2-2, with 7 positions matching TRBD2. CDR1 and CDR2 from the germline V gene are LGHDT and YNNKEL (reference sequence). J was trimmed by 4 bases and V by 4 bases; bases with no gene match: 0. This CDR3 is built from 13 residues.

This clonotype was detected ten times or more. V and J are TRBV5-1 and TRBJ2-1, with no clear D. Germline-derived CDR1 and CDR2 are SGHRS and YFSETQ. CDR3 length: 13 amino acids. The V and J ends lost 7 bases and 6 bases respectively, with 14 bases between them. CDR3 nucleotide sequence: TGCGCCAGCGCCACGGGCGGCGGCAATGAGCAGTTCTTC. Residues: CASATGGGNEQFF. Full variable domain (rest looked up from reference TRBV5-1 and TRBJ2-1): KAGVTQTPRYLIKTRGQQVTLSCSPISGHRSVSWYQQTPGQGLQFLFEYFSETQRNKGNFPGRFSGRQFSNSRSEMNVSTLELGDSALYLCASATGGGNEQFFGPGTRLTVL.

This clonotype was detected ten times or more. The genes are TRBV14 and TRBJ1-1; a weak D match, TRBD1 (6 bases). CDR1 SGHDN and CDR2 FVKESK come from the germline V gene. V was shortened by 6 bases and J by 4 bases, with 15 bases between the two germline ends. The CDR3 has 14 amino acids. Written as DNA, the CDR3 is TGTGCCAGCAGTCCCCCCGGGGGGGCCACTGAAGCTTTCTTT. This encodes CASSPPGGATEAFF.

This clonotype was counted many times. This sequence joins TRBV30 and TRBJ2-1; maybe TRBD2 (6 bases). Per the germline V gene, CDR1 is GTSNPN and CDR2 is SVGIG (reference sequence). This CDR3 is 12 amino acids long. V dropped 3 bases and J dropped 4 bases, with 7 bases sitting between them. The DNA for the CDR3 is TGTGCCTGGAGGCGGGGATACAATGAGCAGTTCTTC. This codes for CAWRRGYNEQFF.

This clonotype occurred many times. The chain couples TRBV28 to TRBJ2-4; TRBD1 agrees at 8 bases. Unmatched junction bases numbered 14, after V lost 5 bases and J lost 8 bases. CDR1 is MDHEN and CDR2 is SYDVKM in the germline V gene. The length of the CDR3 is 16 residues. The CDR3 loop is CASSTYWTGKLYIQYF. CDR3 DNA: TGTGCCAGCAGTACCTATTGGACAGGGAAATTGTACATTCAGTACTTC. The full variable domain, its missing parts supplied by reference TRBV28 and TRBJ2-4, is DVKVTQSSRYLVKRTGEKVFLECVQDMDHENMFWYRQDPGLGLRLIYFSYDVKMKEKGDIPEGYSVSREKKERFSLILESASTNQTSMYLCASSTYWTGKLYIQYFGAGTRLSVL.

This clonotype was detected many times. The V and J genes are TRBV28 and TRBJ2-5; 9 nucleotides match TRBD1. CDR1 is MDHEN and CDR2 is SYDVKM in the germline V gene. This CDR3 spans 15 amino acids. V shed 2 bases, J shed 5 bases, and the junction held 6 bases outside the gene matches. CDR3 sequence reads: CASSLTGGGVETQYF. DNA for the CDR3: TGTGCCAGCAGTTTAACAGGGGGCGGGGTGGAGACCCAGTACTTC.

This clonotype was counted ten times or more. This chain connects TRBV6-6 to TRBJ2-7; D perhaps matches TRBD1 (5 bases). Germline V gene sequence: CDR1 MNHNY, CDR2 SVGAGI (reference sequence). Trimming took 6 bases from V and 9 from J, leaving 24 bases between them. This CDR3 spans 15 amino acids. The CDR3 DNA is TGTGCCAGCAGCAAAGCCCAGGGTGCAGGCGCTGTGCAGTACTTC. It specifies CASSKAQGAGAVQYF.

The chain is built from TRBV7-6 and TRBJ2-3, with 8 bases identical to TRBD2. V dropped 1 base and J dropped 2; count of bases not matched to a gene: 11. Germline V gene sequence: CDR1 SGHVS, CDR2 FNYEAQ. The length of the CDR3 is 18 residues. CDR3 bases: TGTGCCAGCAGCTTAGGGGCATCCAGCGGGGGCCACACAGATACGCAGTATTTT. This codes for CASSLGASSGGHTDTQYF.

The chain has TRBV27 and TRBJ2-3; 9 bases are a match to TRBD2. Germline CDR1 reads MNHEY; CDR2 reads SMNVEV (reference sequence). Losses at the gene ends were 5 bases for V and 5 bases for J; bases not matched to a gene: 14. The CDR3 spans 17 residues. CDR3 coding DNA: TGTGCCAGCAGTCCCGAAGGTAGCGGGAGAGTGAGAGATACGCAGTATTTT. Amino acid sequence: CASSPEGSGRVRDTQYF.

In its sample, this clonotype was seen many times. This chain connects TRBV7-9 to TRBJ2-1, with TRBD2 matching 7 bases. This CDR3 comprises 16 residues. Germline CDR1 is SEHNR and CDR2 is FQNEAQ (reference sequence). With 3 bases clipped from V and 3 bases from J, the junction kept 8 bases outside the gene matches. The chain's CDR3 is CASSFVGGTNYNEQFF. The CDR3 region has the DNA TGTGCCAGCAGCTTTGTGGGGGGGACTAACTACAATGAGCAGTTCTTC.

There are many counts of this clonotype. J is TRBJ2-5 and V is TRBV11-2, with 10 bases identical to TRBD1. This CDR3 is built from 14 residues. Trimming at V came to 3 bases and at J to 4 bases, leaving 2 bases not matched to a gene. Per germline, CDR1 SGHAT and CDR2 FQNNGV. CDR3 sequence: CASSLRTGGETQYF. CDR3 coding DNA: TGTGCCAGCAGCTTGAGGACAGGGGGAGAGACCCAGTACTTC.

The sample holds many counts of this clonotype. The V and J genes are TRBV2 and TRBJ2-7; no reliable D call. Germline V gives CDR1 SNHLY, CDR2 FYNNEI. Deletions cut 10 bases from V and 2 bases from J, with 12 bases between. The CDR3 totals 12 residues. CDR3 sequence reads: CATSKDPYEQYF. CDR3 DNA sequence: TGTGCCACCTCCAAGGATCCCTACGAGCAGTACTTC.

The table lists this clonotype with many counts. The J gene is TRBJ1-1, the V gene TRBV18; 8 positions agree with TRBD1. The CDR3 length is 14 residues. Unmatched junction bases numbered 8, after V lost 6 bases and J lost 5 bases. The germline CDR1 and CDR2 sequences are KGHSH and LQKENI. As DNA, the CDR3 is TGTGCCAGCTCCCCTACAGGGGGGGGAACTGAAGCTTTCTTT. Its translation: CASSPTGGGTEAFF.

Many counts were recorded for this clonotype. The CDR3 here is CASRLLAGDNEQFF. The CDR3 bases are TGTGCCAGCAGGTTACTAGCGGGAGATAATGAGCAGTTCTTC. The chain carries TRBV12-3 or TRBV12-4 and TRBJ2-1; 11 bases agree with TRBD2. The CDR3 sequence is 14 residues long. V gave up 6 bases and J gave up 7 bases; unmatched junction bases: 5.

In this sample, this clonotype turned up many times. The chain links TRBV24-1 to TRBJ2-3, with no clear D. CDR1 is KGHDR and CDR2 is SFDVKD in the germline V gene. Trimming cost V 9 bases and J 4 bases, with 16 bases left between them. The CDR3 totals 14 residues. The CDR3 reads CATSSDSGADTQYF. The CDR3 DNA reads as TGTGCCACCTCCAGTGACTCGGGCGCAGATACGCAGTATTTT.

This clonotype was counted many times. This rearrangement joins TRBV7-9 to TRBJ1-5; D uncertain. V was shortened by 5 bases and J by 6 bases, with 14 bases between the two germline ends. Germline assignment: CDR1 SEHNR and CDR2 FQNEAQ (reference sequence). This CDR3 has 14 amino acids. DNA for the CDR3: TGTGCCAGCAGCCACAACGACCCTACTCAGCCCCAGCATTTT. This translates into CASSHNDPTQPQHF.

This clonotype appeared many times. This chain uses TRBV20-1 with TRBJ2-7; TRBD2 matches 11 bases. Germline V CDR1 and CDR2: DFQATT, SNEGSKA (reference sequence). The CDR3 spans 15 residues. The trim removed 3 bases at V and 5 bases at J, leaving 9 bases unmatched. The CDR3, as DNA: TGCAGTGCTAGGGCCTTAGCGGGAGGGCCCCACGAGCAGTACTTC. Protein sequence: CSARALAGGPHEQYF.

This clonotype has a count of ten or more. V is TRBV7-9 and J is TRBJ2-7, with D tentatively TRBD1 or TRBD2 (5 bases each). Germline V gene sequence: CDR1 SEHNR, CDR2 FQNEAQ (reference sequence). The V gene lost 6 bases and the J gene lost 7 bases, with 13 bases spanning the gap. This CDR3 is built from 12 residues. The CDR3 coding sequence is TGTGCCAGCAGTGAGGGACCCGGAGAGCAGTACTTC. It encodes CASSEGPGEQYF.

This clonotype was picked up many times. In DNA, the CDR3 is TGTGCCAGCAGCTTGGAGGGGGCTGATACTGGAAACACCATATATTTT. It encodes CASSLEGADTGNTIYF. This rearrangement joins TRBV7-9 to TRBJ1-3; TRBD1 matches 7 bases. The V gene's germline CDR1 is SEHNR and CDR2 FQNEAQ (reference sequence). The CDR3 has 16 residues. V was pared by 3 bases and J by 2 bases, with 7 bases of the junction left unmatched.

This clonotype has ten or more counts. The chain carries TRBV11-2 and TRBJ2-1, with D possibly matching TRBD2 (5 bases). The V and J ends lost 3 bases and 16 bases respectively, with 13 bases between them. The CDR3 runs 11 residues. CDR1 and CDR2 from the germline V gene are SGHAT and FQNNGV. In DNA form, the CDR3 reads TGTGCCAGCAGCTTGCTGGGAGTCCATTTCTTC. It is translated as CASSLLGVHFF.

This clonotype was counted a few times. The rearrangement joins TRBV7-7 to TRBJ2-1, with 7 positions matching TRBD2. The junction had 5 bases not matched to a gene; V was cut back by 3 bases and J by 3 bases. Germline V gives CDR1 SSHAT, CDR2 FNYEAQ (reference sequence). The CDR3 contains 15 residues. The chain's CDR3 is CASSFALADYNEQFF. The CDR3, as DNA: TGTGCCAGCAGCTTCGCGCTAGCGGACTACAATGAGCAGTTCTTC.